Listed here are 29 T cell receptor beta chains from one sample, sequenced in a study of human T cells and chemical hapten exposure (dated by TCRdb to the early 2020s). Libraries were made using RACE. This sample was sequenced with a NextSeq 500. In TCRdb, the public reads were trimmed at Q25 with fastp and aligned with MiXCR, with productive beta chains retained. Rows are combined by CDR3 protein, so each entry shows the most common genes and DNA. Counted in this sample were about 140,000 distinct CDR3 sequences; 12% of them appeared once. Of the sample, around 1.4% is held by the ten largest clones. Per the publication, the time point label means: patch test 2, 6 weeks after DPC sensitization. The sample's treatment or condition label, decoded: therapeutic diphenylcyclopropenone sensitization with weekly scalp DPC. The sample in question was whole blood, obtained in connection with sensitization to the hapten diphenylcyclopropenone (DPC). Receptors were obtained from a woman aged 45-59 years with alopecia areata. Some clones in this sample may be carry-over from other donors' samples.

The table lists this clonotype with many counts. The chain recombines TRBV7-9 with TRBJ2-5; 12 nucleotides match TRBD2. CDR3 length: 15 amino acids. Germline-derived CDR1 and CDR2 are SEHNR and FQNEAQ (reference sequence). The J segment lost 4 bases and the V segment lost 3 bases, leaving 3 bases of the junction unmatched. The CDR3 spells CASSLTSGRGETQYF. The CDR3 DNA follows: TGTGCCAGCAGCTTGACTAGCGGGAGAGGAGAGACCCAGTACTTC.

The chain is built from TRBV6-2 or TRBV6-3 and TRBJ2-1; D not certain. In germline, CDR1 is MNHEY, CDR2 SVGEGT. With 6 bases removed from V and 0 bases from J, the gap between germline ends came to 6 bases. This CDR3 has 13 residues. The CDR3: CASSRSSYNEQFF. In DNA, the CDR3 is TGTGCCAGCAGCCGATCCTCCTACAATGAGCAGTTCTTC.

The chain uses TRBV6-5 and TRBJ2-6, with D perhaps assigned TRBD1 or TRBD2 (5 bases each). The CDR3 sequence is 18 residues long. The germline V gene has CDR1 MNHEY and CDR2 SVGAGI. Deletions cut 4 bases from V and 4 bases from J, with 20 bases between. The CDR3 reads CASSFAPGLLSGANVLTF. CDR3 bases: TGTGCCAGCAGTTTCGCCCCGGGGCTCCTCTCCGGGGCCAACGTCCTGACTTTC.

This clonotype was counted only a few times. This chain connects TRBV12-3 or TRBV12-4 to TRBJ1-2; 7 bases align to TRBD1. Germline trimming cut 6 bases from V and 4 bases from J; bases unmatched to any gene: 11. This CDR3 spans 15 amino acids. CDR3 protein: CASRVGAGGTYGYTF. The DNA of the CDR3 is TGTGCCAGCAGAGTCGGGGCAGGGGGAACCTATGGCTACACCTTC.

The chain is built from TRBV29-1 and TRBJ2-1; 8 positions match TRBD2. CDR1 and CDR2 from the germline V gene are SQVTM and ANQGSEA. This CDR3 is built from 14 residues. Germline trimming cut 4 bases from V and 10 bases from J; bases unmatched to any gene: 12. The CDR3 sequence is CSVAAQVTGGEQFF. The CDR3 coding sequence is TGCAGCGTTGCCGCCCAGGTGACGGGAGGGGAGCAGTTCTTC.

The V gene is TRBV11-1, the J gene TRBJ2-7, with D perhaps TRBD1 or TRBD2 (5 bases each). CDR1 and CDR2 (germline): SGHAT, FQDESV (reference sequence). CDR3 length equals 14 residues. V was shortened by 3 bases and J by 5 bases, with 14 bases between the two germline ends. CDR3 DNA sequence: TGTGCCAGCAGCTTCGGGGCAGCTAACCACGAGCAGTACTTC. Its translation is CASSFGAANHEQYF.

This clonotype was counted a few times. This sequence joins TRBV11-1 and TRBJ2-7, with 10 bases matching TRBD2. Germline-derived CDR1 and CDR2 are SGHAT and FQDESV (reference sequence). J gave up 5 bases and V 2 bases, and 6 bases lay outside the gene matches. The CDR3 totals 15 residues. CDR3: CASSLRSGRVHEQYF. For the CDR3, the DNA is TGTGCCAGCAGCTTAAGGAGCGGGAGGGTGCACGAGCAGTACTTC.

This chain uses TRBV30 with TRBJ1-2; D is unresolved. The CDR3 is 14 residues long. CDR1 and CDR2 from the germline V gene are GTSNPN and SVGIG (reference sequence). The germline V and J ends were trimmed by 1 base and 4 bases, with 13 bases remaining between them. CDR3 in amino acids: CAWSAEALGYGYTF. CDR3 DNA: TGTGCCTGGAGTGCGGAGGCCCTAGGCTATGGCTACACCTTC.

About this clonotype itself: A much larger clone differs from this one at a single base, so this may be a read error. The rearrangement links TRBV7-8 to TRBJ2-7; no clear D. The CDR3 contains 14 residues. Germline V gene data show CDR1 as SGHVS and CDR2 as FQNEAQ. The V end lost 5 bases, the J end lost 3 bases, and 14 bases lay between the germline ends. CDR3 residues: CASSMDPAGYEQYF. The CDR3 DNA follows: TGTGCCAGCAGCATGGACCCAGCCGGCTACGAGCAGTACTTC.

This chain joins TRBV30 and TRBJ1-5; 7 bases are a match to TRBD1. After removal of 1 base from V and 0 bases from J, the junction contained 3 bases not matched to a gene. The CDR3 has 15 residues. Per the germline V gene, CDR1 is GTSNPN and CDR2 is SVGIG (reference sequence). The CDR3, as DNA: TGTGCCTGGAGTGGACAGGGATATAGCAATCAGCCCCAGCATTTT. Translating gives CAWSGQGYSNQPQHF.

This clonotype was observed a few times. J is TRBJ1-2 and V is TRBV15; no clear D gene. The CDR3 runs 17 residues. From germline, CDR1 is LNHNV and CDR2 YYDKDF (reference sequence). The V and J ends lost 0 bases and 0 bases respectively, with 14 bases between them. CDR3 DNA sequence: TGTGCCACCAGCAGAGATCGTGACGTCGATGCTAACTATGGCTACACCTTC. The encoded protein is CATSRDRDVDANYGYTF.

CDR3 nucleotides: TGTGCCACGAAACCAGACCGGGACGGAGAGTACTTC. It specifies CATKPDRDGEYF. The chain has TRBV24-1 and TRBJ2-5, with D perhaps being TRBD1 or TRBD2 (5 bases each). Trimming removed 10 bases at V and 12 bases at J, with 20 bases between. Germline V gene lookup returns CDR1 KGHDR and CDR2 SFDVKD. CDR3 size: 12 residues.

This clonotype came up a few times. This chain uses TRBV7-2 with TRBJ1-5, with D perhaps matching TRBD1 (5 bases). The CDR3 length is 13 residues. With 5 bases removed from V and 6 bases from J, the gap between germline ends came to 11 bases. Germline loops: CDR1 SGHTA, CDR2 FQGNSA. CDR3 loop: CASSPLGVQPQHF. In DNA form, the CDR3 reads TGTGCCAGCAGCCCCTTAGGGGTTCAGCCCCAGCATTTT.

This clonotype occurred many times. The rearrangement links TRBV20-1 to TRBJ2-1; D is unresolved. Per the germline V gene, CDR1 is DFQATT and CDR2 is SNEGSKA (reference sequence). The CDR3 runs to 16 residues. Trimming pared 6 bases from V and 3 bases from J, leaving 21 bases between. CDR3: CSARRASQKDYNEQFF. CDR3 nucleotides: TGCAGTGCAAGAAGGGCCTCTCAAAAAGACTACAATGAGCAGTTCTTC.

This clonotype was seen many times. This chain links TRBV27 with TRBJ2-5; 10 bases are a match to TRBD1. The CDR3 extends over 14 amino acids. V was clipped by 6 bases and J by 3 bases; unmatched bases: 4. Germline V lookup: CDR1 MNHEY, CDR2 SMNVEV (reference sequence). CDR3 protein: CASRGQGWKETQYF. The CDR3 DNA reads TGTGCCAGCAGGGGACAGGGGTGGAAAGAGACCCAGTACTTC.

V gene TRBV30 combines with J gene TRBJ2-2, with D perhaps given as TRBD1 or TRBD2 (6 bases each). V lost 2 bases, J lost 7 bases, and 11 bases lay in between. CDR1 and CDR2 (germline): GTSNPN, SVGIG (reference sequence). The CDR3 totals 13 residues. The CDR3 region is CAWSSGGDGELFF. CDR3 in DNA: TGTGCCTGGAGTTCCGGGGGCGACGGGGAGCTGTTTTTT.

This clonotype was found many times. The CDR3 DNA reads TGCGCCAGCAGGACCCCGGGACTAGCGGGAGTGAGAAATGAGCAGTTCTTC. It encodes CASRTPGLAGVRNEQFF. V gene TRBV10-2 combines with J gene TRBJ2-1, with TRBD2 identical over 14 bases. The CDR3 has 17 amino acids. The germline V gene has CDR1 WSHSY and CDR2 SAAADI. The ends lost 6 bases at V and 7 bases at J; junction bases unmatched: 11.

A word on this clonotype: At one boundary the junction diverges from the germline segment, which might be a read error. CDR3 residues: CSVGEGLNEQCF. The CDR3 DNA sequence: TGCAGCGTTGGGGAGGGACTAAACGAGCAGTGCTTC. The chain joins TRBV29-1 to TRBJ2-7; 7 bases map to TRBD2. Germline CDR1 and CDR2: SQVTM and ANQGSEA. The CDR3 runs to 12 residues.

The gene calls are TRBV28 and TRBJ2-5, with a tentative D call TRBD2 (6 bases). CDR3 length equals 19 residues. V shed 2 bases and J shed 0 bases, with 22 bases lying between them. The V gene's germline CDR1 is MDHEN and CDR2 SYDVKM. CDR3 in amino acids: CASSLKIASGLQYQETQYF. The CDR3 nucleotides are TGTGCCAGCAGTTTAAAGATTGCGTCGGGACTCCAGTACCAAGAGACCCAGTACTTC.

This clonotype was counted only a few times. This rearrangement joins TRBV30 to TRBJ1-1; a possible D gene is TRBD1 (5 bases). Trimming left V 4 bases short and J 4 bases short, with 13 bases between. From germline, CDR1 is GTSNPN and CDR2 SVGIG (reference sequence). The CDR3 is made up of 13 amino acids. The CDR3 DNA reads TGTGCCTGGACGCACAGGTCGGGCACTGAAGCTTTCTTT. This sequence encodes CAWTHRSGTEAFF. Using reference TRBV30 and TRBJ1-1 for the parts outside the CDR3, the full variable domain is SQTIHQWPATLVQPVGSPLSLECTVEGTSNPNLYWYRQAAGRGLQLLFYSVGIGQISSEVPQNLSASRPQDRQFILSSKKLLLSDSGFYLCAWTHRSGTEAFFGQGTRLTVV.

This clonotype was counted between two and nine times. The chain employs TRBV2 and TRBJ1-1, with D tentatively TRBD1 (6 bases). Germline lookup yields CDR1 SNHLY and CDR2 FYNNEI. Between the trimmed V and J ends, which lost 11 bases and 0 bases, there was a span of 13 bases. The length of the CDR3 is 13 residues. CDR3 protein: CAGKDSMNTEAFF. The CDR3 coding sequence is TGTGCCGGTAAGGACAGCATGAACACTGAAGCTTTCTTT.

This clonotype has only a few counts. This chain links TRBV11-3 with TRBJ1-1; D uncertain. There are 11 residues in the CDR3. Germline-derived CDR1 and CDR2 are SGHNT and YENEEA. V shed 5 bases and J shed 8 bases, with 9 bases lying between them. The CDR3 DNA reads as TGTGCCAGCAGCGCGCAGGCAGAAGCTTTCTTT. Protein: CASSAQAEAFF.

This clonotype showed up just a few times. The chain recombines TRBV20-1 with TRBJ2-3; TRBD1 matches 7 bases. After removal of 5 bases from V and 0 bases from J, the junction contained 5 bases not matched to a gene. CDR1 and CDR2 (germline): DFQATT, SNEGSKA (reference sequence). The length of the CDR3 is 14 residues. CDR3 amino acids: CSAPMGQSTDTQYF. DNA of the CDR3: TGCAGTGCTCCGATGGGACAGAGCACAGATACGCAGTATTTT.

The V gene is TRBV7-2, the J gene TRBJ2-6; no firm D call. Trimming removed 5 bases from V and 0 bases from J, with 8 bases in between. From germline, CDR1 is SGHTA and CDR2 FQGNSA. CDR3 length: 15 amino acids. The chain's CDR3 is CASSRPGSGANVLTF. The DNA for the CDR3 is TGTGCCAGCAGCCGCCCGGGCTCTGGGGCCAACGTCCTGACTTTC.

This sequence joins TRBV29-1 and TRBJ2-1, with 12 bases fitting TRBD2. This CDR3 is built from 15 residues. Germline CDR1 and CDR2: SQVTM and ANQGSEA. Losses at the gene ends were 6 bases for V and 7 bases for J; bases not matched to a gene: 10. This chain's CDR3 is CSVRIRLAGENEQFF. CDR3 bases: TGCAGCGTGAGAATAAGACTAGCGGGAGAGAATGAGCAGTTCTTC.

This clonotype has a count of ten or more. The V and J genes are TRBV7-6 and TRBJ2-1; TRBD2 agrees at 7 bases. The CDR3 is 14 residues long. V trimming: 3 bases; J trimming: 6 bases; junction bases outside the gene matches: 5. Per germline, CDR1 SGHVS and CDR2 FNYEAQ. CDR3 amino acids: CASSLAAGFNEQFF. The CDR3 bases are TGTGCCAGCAGCTTGGCAGCGGGGTTCAATGAGCAGTTCTTC.

The sample holds many counts of this clonotype. The V gene is TRBV16, the J gene TRBJ1-1; 11 positions agree with TRBD1. The V gene's germline CDR1 is KGHSY and CDR2 FQNENV. V shed 0 bases, J shed 3 bases, and the junction held 0 bases outside the gene matches. This CDR3 region has 15 residues. The CDR3 is CASSQSGQGDTEAFF. CDR3 coding DNA: TGTGCCAGCAGCCAATCGGGACAGGGGGACACTGAAGCTTTCTTT.

The V call is TRBV30, the J call TRBJ2-1; 7 nucleotides match TRBD2. V dropped 5 bases and J dropped 3; count of bases not matched to a gene: 13. Germline V gene lookup returns CDR1 GTSNPN and CDR2 SVGIG (reference sequence). This CDR3 region has 16 residues. As DNA, the CDR3 is TGTGCCTGGGGGATTGAGGGAGGGAGGTACTACAATGAGCAGTTCTTC. It yields the protein CAWGIEGGRYYNEQFF.

As regards this clonotype: At one boundary the junction diverges from the germline segment, which might be a read error. This chain connects TRBV12-3 or TRBV12-4 to TRBJ1-4, with TRBD1 matching 9 bases. The CDR3 runs 14 residues. CDR3 coding DNA: TGTGCCAGCAGAACGGACAGGGGCAATGAAAAACTGTTATTT. Amino acids: CASRTDRGNEKLLF.